This T cell receptor beta chain was obtained from a study of response to subunit inactivated influenza vaccine. MiXCR was run by TCRdb on the RT-PCR reads, yielding one entry per CDR3 protein. The sample holds a few hundred thousand distinct CDR3 sequences, about a fifth seen once. The CDR3 contains 18 residues. Per the germline V gene, CDR1 is ENHRY and CDR2 is SYGVKD. With V trimmed by 7 bases and J by 1 base, 6 bases remained unmatched. V usage is TRBV10-3 and J usage is TRBJ2-6, with TRBD2 matching 14 bases. This specimen consisted of PBMCs from blood, obtained around 22 months after vaccination. The sequence was collected from a man between 50 and 70 years old who received an inactivated influenza vaccine. CDR3 loop: CAITSGLAGESGANVLTF. CDR3 DNA: TGTGCCATCACCTCGGGACTAGCGGGAGAGTCTGGGGCCAACGTCCTGACTTTC.